The 24 T cell receptor beta chains below come from one sample, sequenced in a study of cytomegalovirus exposure and HLA in healthy donors. The PCR made use of 60 Vbeta and 13 Jbeta primers. Here immunoSEQ multiplex PCR was the method, and the copy in TCRdb shows in-frame clones only, minus some. Of some 110,000 clones in the sample, 60% to 85% are singletons; the top ten hold 1.9%. The sample taken for sequencing was PBMCs. Receptors originate from a man aged 50-60 years in good health and CMV-seronegative.

This chain connects TRBV19 to TRBJ2-5, with D perhaps matching TRBD2 (5 bases). The CDR3 spans 14 residues. The V end lost 6 bases, the J end lost 4 bases, and 15 bases lay between the germline ends. Germline V gene lookup returns CDR1 LNHDA and CDR2 SQIVND (reference sequence). This CDR3 is CASRELGEGETQYF. CDR3 DNA sequence: TGTGCCAGTAGAGAATTGGGTGAGGGAGAGACCCAGTACTTC.

V usage is TRBV7-9 and J usage is TRBJ1-2; D is uncertain. V was cut by 5 bases and J by 5 bases, with 6 bases left in between. Germline lookup yields CDR1 SEHNR and CDR2 FQNEAQ (reference sequence). CDR3 length: 11 residues. The CDR3 loop is CASSQEYGYTF. CDR3 bases: TGTGCCAGCAGCCAAGAGTATGGCTACACCTTC.

The count of this clone is one. The chain joins TRBV6-1 to TRBJ2-5; 8 nucleotides agree with TRBD2. In germline, CDR1 is MNHNS, CDR2 SASEGT. The CDR3 spans 15 residues. V dropped 6 bases and J dropped 3; count of bases not matched to a gene: 9. CDR3 DNA sequence: TGTGCCAGCAGCACTACCACTAGCGGCGAAGAGACCCAGTACTTC. This sequence encodes CASSTTTSGEETQYF.

This clone was seen a handful of times. The J gene is TRBJ2-3, the V gene TRBV9; no clear D gene. The germline gives CDR1 SGDLS, CDR2 YYNGEE. The ends were cut back, 4 bases at V and 2 bases at J, with 8 bases in the middle. The CDR3 is 13 residues long. CDR3 in amino acids: CASSPLNTDTQYF. In DNA, the CDR3 is TGTGCCAGCAGCCCCCTAAACACAGATACGCAGTATTTT.

This clone was detected a few times. This chain uses TRBV6-6 with TRBJ1-5; TRBD1 might be the D (6 bases). V was clipped by 10 bases and J by 3 bases, with 10 bases between them. This CDR3 spans 12 amino acids. Germline V CDR1 and CDR2: MNHNY, SVGAGI (reference sequence). The CDR3 region has the DNA TGTGCCACCGGGACACCCAATCAGCCCCAGCATTTT. Protein: CATGTPNQPQHF.

This chain uses TRBV6-5 with TRBJ2-7; a possible D gene is TRBD2 (5 bases). The CDR3 sequence is 13 residues long. V lost 4 bases and J 4 bases, leaving 11 bases between the germline ends. Germline CDR1 reads MNHEY; CDR2 reads SVGAGI. The CDR3 is CASSFTRGYEQYV. The CDR3 DNA reads as TGTGCCAGCAGTTTCACAAGAGGGTACGAGCAGTACGTC.

The chain recombines TRBV15 with TRBJ1-4; D is perhaps TRBD1 (5 bases). Trimming left V 4 bases short and J 8 bases short, with 14 bases between. The CDR3 loop spans 14 amino acids. Looked up from germline, CDR1 is LNHNV and CDR2 is YYDKDF (reference sequence). The DNA of the CDR3 is TGTGCCACCAGCAAAAGGGGTTACCGAGAAAAACTGTTTTTT. Translated: CATSKRGYREKLFF.

The rearrangement links TRBV6-1 to TRBJ2-3; 10 positions match TRBD1. V lost 8 bases and J lost 6; bases outside the gene matches: 2. The CDR3 totals 12 residues. Germline V gives CDR1 MNHNS, CDR2 SASEGT. CDR3 nucleotides: TGTGCCAGCCGGACAGGGGGGGATACGCAGTATTTT. Its protein is CASRTGGDTQYF.

The chain is built from TRBV5-1 and TRBJ1-2; 9 nucleotides agree with TRBD1. The CDR3 runs 13 residues. Losses at the gene ends were 0 bases for V and 13 bases for J; bases not matched to a gene: 7. Germline V gives CDR1 SGHRS, CDR2 YFSETQ. CDR3 region: CASSLAPQGAGTF. For the CDR3, the DNA is TGCGCCAGCAGCTTGGCCCCACAGGGGGCGGGCACCTTC.

J is TRBJ2-3 and V is TRBV9, with 9 bases that match TRBD2. The CDR3 is 14 amino acids. J lost 3 bases, V lost 2 bases, and 1 base had no gene match. Germline V CDR1 and CDR2: SGDLS, YYNGEE. The CDR3 spells CASSVLAGTDTQYF. CDR3 DNA sequence: TGTGCCAGCAGCGTTCTAGCGGGGACAGATACGCAGTATTTT.

This chain uses TRBV5-1 with TRBJ2-7; TRBD1 matches 9 bases. The CDR3 loop spans 16 amino acids. Trimming at V came to 4 bases and at J to 0 bases, leaving 8 bases not matched to a gene. In germline, CDR1 is SGHRS, CDR2 YFSETQ. As DNA, the CDR3 is TGCGCCAGCAGCGATAGGACAGGGGCAAGCTCCTACGAGCAGTACTTC. Residues: CASSDRTGASSYEQYF.

Remarks on this clone: The sample contains more than one DNA sequence encoding this CDR3. The gene calls are TRBV7-2 and TRBJ1-2; TRBD1 matches 8 bases. The length of the CDR3 is 14 residues. The ends lost 5 bases at V and 8 bases at J; junction bases unmatched: 10. CDR1 is SGHTA, CDR2 FQGNSA, per germline. The CDR3, as DNA: TGTGCCAGCAGCCCCTTTGGAGGGACAGGAGGCTACACCTTC. Protein product: CASSPFGGTGGYTF.

The chain has TRBV28 and TRBJ2-2; D is undetermined. The V and J ends lost 5 bases and 8 bases respectively, with 6 bases between them. The CDR3 is 11 residues long. Germline V gene sequence: CDR1 MDHEN, CDR2 SYDVKM. DNA for the CDR3: TGTGCCAGCAGTCCCCCGGGGGAGCTGTTTTTT. Translated: CASSPPGELFF.

The chain combines TRBV28 with TRBJ1-5; no clear D. CDR1 is MDHEN, CDR2 SYDVKM, per germline. Trimming left V 9 bases short and J 1 base short, with 16 bases between. This CDR3 has 15 amino acids. CDR3 DNA: TGTGCCAGTAGCAACCCTGTTGGGAGCAATCAGCCCCAGCATTTT. It encodes CASSNPVGSNQPQHF.

The V gene is TRBV4-3, the J gene TRBJ2-3; D gene uncertain. V dropped 0 bases and J dropped 4 bases, with 5 bases sitting between them. The CDR3 covers 13 residues. CDR1 is LGHNA, CDR2 YSLEER, per germline. CDR3 sequence (DNA): TGCGCCAGCAGCCAAGACCTTCCAGATACGCAGTATTTT. Translating it yields CASSQDLPDTQYF.

The V and J genes are TRBV29-1 and TRBJ1-1, with TRBD1 as a possible D gene (6 bases). CDR1 is SQVTM, CDR2 ANQGSEA, per germline. This CDR3 comprises 13 residues. Trimming shortened V by 7 bases and J by 1 base, and 13 bases separated the two germline ends. The chain's CDR3 is CSDHRAANTEAFF. The CDR3 nucleotides read TGCAGCGACCACAGGGCGGCGAACACTGAAGCTTTCTTT. Full variable domain (outside the CDR3, taken from reference TRBV29-1 and TRBJ1-1): SAVISQKPSRDICQRGTSLTIQCQVDSQVTMMFWYRQQPGQSLTLIATANQGSEATYESGFVIDKFPISRPNLTFSTLTVSNMSPEDSSIYLCSDHRAANTEAFFGQGTRLTVV.

The chain is built from TRBV2 and TRBJ1-2; no clear D. V gave up 6 bases and J gave up 8 bases, with 16 bases separating them. The CDR3 covers 13 residues. The germline gives CDR1 SNHLY, CDR2 FYNNEI. The CDR3 region is CASSYAPRVGYTF. CDR3 bases: TGTGCCAGCAGCTACGCCCCGCGGGTGGGCTACACCTTC.

V gene TRBV6-4 combines with J gene TRBJ2-1, with 11 positions matching TRBD2. Per germline, CDR1 MRHNA and CDR2 SNTAGT. The CDR3 spans 13 residues. The V and J ends lost 6 bases and 9 bases, in that order; junction bases with no gene match: 4. The DNA of the CDR3 is TGTGCCAGCAGCGTTAGCGGGGGGGGTGAGCAGTTCTTC. This codes for CASSVSGGGEQFF.

The chain is built from TRBV30 and TRBJ1-1, with D tentatively TRBD1 (5 bases). V shed 5 bases and J shed 5 bases, with 18 bases lying between them. Looked up from germline, CDR1 is GTSNPN and CDR2 is SVGIG (reference sequence). The length of the CDR3 is 14 residues. CDR3: CAWYRGGRGTEAFF. In DNA, the CDR3 is TGTGCCTGGTACCGGGGGGGACGTGGGACTGAAGCTTTCTTT.

The chain links TRBV5-1 to TRBJ1-5, with a possible D match to TRBD1 (6 bases). V lost 4 bases and J lost 2, with 16 bases in between. The CDR3 has 16 amino acids. Germline V gene sequence: CDR1 SGHRS, CDR2 YFSETQ. CDR3 in amino acids: CASSPAPQGGNQPQHF. In nucleotides, the CDR3 is TGCGCCAGCAGCCCCGCCCCACAGGGCGGCAATCAGCCCCAGCATTTT.

The sample holds a few counts of this clone. The chain joins TRBV5-1 to TRBJ2-3, with 7 bases lining up with TRBD1. J lost 1 base, V lost 2 bases, and 4 bases had no gene match. This CDR3 region has 15 residues. Germline V gene sequence: CDR1 SGHRS, CDR2 YFSETQ. The CDR3 DNA reads TGCGCCAGCAGCTTACCCACAGGGGGCACAGATACGCAGTATTTT. It yields the protein CASSLPTGGTDTQYF.

The chain joins TRBV19 to TRBJ1-4; 9 positions match TRBD1. Trimming at V came to 5 bases and at J to 5 bases, leaving 24 bases not matched to a gene. The germline gives CDR1 LNHDA, CDR2 SQIVND (reference sequence). This CDR3 region has 21 residues. This chain's CDR3 is CASSRRYTRRPTGGRNEKLFF. DNA for the CDR3: TGTGCCAGTAGTCGCAGATACACGAGAAGGCCGACAGGGGGTCGGAATGAAAAACTGTTTTTT.

This clone was recorded only once. The CDR3 sequence: CASRTGGTGGEKLFF. The CDR3, as DNA: TGTGCCAGCAGGACGGGGGGGACAGGGGGTGAAAAACTGTTTTTT. The rearrangement joins TRBV7-2 to TRBJ1-4, with 11 bases lining up with TRBD1. Germline V gives CDR1 SGHTA, CDR2 FQGNSA. This CDR3 has 15 residues. V gave up 6 bases and J gave up 7 bases; unmatched junction bases: 7.

This chain connects TRBV6-7 to TRBJ2-5; 14 bases agree with TRBD2. TRBV6-7 is an open reading frame, and its role is uncertain. This CDR3 spans 16 amino acids. The V segment lost 7 bases and the J segment 7 bases; nucleotides outside the gene matches: 11. Here the CDR3 reads CASNLGTSGGRGTQYF. CDR3 bases: TGTGCCAGCAACCTCGGGACTAGCGGGGGACGGGGGACCCAGTACTTC.